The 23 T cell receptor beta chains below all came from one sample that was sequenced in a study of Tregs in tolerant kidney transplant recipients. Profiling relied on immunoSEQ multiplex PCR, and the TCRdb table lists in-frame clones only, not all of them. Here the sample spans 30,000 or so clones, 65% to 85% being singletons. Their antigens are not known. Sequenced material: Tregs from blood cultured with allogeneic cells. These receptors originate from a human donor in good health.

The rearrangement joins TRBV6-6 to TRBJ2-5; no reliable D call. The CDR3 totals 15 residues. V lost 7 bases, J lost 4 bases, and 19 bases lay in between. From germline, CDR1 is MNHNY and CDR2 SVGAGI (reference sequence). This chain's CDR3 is CASNSKGARPETQYF. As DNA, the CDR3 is TGTGCCAGCAACTCGAAGGGCGCAAGACCAGAGACCCAGTACTTC.

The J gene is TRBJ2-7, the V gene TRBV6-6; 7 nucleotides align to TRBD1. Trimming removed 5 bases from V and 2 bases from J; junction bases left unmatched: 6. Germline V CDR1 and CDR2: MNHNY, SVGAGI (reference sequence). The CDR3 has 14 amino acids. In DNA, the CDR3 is TGTGCCAGCAGTAGACCGGGACAGCCCTACGAGCAGTACTTC. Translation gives CASSRPGQPYEQYF.

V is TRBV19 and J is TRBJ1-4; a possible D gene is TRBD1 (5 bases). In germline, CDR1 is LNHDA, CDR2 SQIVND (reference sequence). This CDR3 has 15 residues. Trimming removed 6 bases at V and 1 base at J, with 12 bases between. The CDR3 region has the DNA TGTGCCAGTAGATCCGTGGGGGGAACTAATGAAAAACTGTTTTTT. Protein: CASRSVGGTNEKLFF.

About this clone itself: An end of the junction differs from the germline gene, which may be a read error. The CDR3 DNA follows: TGCGCCAGCAGCCGCATCCGGGACAGGCTTCAAGAGACCCAGTACTTC. It translates to CASSRIRDRLQETQYF. The chain is built from TRBV5-4 and TRBJ2-5; 8 positions match TRBD1. Per germline, CDR1 SGHNT and CDR2 YYREEE (reference sequence). The CDR3 extends over 16 amino acids. The full variable domain, completed using reference TRBV5-4 and TRBJ2-5, is ETGVTQSPTHLIKTRGQQVTLRCSSQSGHNTVSWYQQALGQGPQFIFQYYREEENGRGNFPPRFSGLQFPNYSSELNVNALELDDSALYLCASSRIRDRLQETQYFGPGTRLLVL.

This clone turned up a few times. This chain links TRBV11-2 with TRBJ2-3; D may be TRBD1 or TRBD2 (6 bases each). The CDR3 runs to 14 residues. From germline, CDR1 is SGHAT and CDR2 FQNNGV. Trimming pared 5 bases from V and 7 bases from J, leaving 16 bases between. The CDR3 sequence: CASSLQRGAHTQYF. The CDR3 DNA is TGTGCCAGCAGCCTGCAGAGGGGGGCTCATACGCAGTATTTT.

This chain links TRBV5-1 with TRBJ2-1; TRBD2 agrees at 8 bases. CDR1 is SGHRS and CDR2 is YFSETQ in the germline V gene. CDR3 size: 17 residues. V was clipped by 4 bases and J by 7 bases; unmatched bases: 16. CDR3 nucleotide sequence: TGCGCCAGCAGCCGAACCCGCACTAGCGGTGGAGGGAATGAGCAGTTCTTC. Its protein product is CASSRTRTSGGGNEQFF.

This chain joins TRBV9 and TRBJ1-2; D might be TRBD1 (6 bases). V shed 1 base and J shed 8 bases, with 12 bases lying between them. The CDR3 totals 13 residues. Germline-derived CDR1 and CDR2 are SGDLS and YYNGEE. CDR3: CASSVRQGYGYTF. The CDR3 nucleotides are TGTGCCAGCAGCGTACGTCAGGGGTACGGCTACACCTTC.

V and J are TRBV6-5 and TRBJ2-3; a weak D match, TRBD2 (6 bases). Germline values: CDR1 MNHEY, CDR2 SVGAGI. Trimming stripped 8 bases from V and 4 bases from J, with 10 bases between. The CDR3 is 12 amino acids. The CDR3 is CASYLAADTQYF. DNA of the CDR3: TGTGCCAGCTATTTAGCGGCAGATACGCAGTATTTT.

CDR3 residues: CASSLGANTEAFF. The CDR3 nucleotides read TGTGCCAGCAGCTTAGGGGCGAACACTGAAGCTTTCTTT. The chain links TRBV7-3 to TRBJ1-1; weak D call: TRBD1 (5 bases). V lost 2 bases, J lost 1 base, and 5 bases lay in between. CDR3 size: 13 residues. The germline gives CDR1 SGHTA, CDR2 FQGTGA.

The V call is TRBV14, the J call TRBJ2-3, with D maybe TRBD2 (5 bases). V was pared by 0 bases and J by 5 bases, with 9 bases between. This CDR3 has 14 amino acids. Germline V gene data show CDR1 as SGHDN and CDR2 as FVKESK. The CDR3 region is CASSQDGLIDTQYF. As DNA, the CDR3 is TGTGCCAGCAGCCAAGACGGACTCATAGATACGCAGTATTTT.

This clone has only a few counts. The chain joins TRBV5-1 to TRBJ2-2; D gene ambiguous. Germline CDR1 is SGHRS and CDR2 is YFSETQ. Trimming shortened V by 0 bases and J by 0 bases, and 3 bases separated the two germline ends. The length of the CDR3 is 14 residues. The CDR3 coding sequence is TGCGCCAGCAGCTTGGGGACGAACACCGGGGAGCTGTTTTTT. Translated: CASSLGTNTGELFF.

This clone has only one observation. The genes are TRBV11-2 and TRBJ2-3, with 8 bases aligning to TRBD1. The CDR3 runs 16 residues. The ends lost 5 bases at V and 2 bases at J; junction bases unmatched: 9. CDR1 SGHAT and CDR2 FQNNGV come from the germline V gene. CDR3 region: CASSLRGRGLTDTQYF. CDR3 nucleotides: TGTGCCAGCAGCCTAAGAGGCAGGGGGCTCACAGATACGCAGTATTTT.

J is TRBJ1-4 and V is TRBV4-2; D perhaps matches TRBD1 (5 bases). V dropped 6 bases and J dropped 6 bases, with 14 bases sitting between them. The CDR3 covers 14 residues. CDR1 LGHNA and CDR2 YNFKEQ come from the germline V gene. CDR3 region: CASRIGGSDEKLFF. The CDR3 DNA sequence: TGTGCCAGCAGAATCGGGGGGTCAGATGAAAAACTGTTTTTT.

DNA of the CDR3: TGCGCCAGCAGCGCTAGGAGCGGGGGCTCCTACAATGAGCAGTTCTTC. Protein product: CASSARSGGSYNEQFF. The rearrangement joins TRBV5-1 to TRBJ2-1; 8 nucleotides agree with TRBD2. This CDR3 is built from 16 residues. CDR1 and CDR2 (germline): SGHRS, YFSETQ. Unmatched junction bases numbered 6, after V lost 4 bases and J lost 0 bases.

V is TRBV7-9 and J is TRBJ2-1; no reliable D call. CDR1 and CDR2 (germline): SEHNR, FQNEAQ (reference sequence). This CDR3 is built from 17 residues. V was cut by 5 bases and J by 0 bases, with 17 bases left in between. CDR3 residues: CASSPGVGPSSYNEQFF. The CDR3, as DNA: TGTGCCAGCAGCCCCGGCGTCGGCCCTAGCTCCTACAATGAGCAGTTCTTC.

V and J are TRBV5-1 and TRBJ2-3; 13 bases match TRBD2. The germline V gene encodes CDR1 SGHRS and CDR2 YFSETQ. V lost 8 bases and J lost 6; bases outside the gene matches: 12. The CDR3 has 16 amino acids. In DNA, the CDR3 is TGCGCCAGTTATGAGGGGACTAGCGGGGCCCCGGATACGCAGTATTTT. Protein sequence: CASYEGTSGAPDTQYF.

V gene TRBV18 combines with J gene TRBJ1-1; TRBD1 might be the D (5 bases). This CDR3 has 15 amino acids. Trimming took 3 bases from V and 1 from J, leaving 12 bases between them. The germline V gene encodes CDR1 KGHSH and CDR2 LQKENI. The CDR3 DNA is TGTGCCAGCTCACCGAGGGACCGAGGGAACACTGAAGCTTTCTTT. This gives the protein CASSPRDRGNTEAFF.

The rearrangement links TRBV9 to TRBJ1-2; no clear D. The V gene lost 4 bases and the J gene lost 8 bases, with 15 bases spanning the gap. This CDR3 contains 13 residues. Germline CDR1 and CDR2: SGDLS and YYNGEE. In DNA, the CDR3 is TGTGCCAGCAGCCTTGACCGGTACGGGGGCTACACCTTC. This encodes CASSLDRYGGYTF.

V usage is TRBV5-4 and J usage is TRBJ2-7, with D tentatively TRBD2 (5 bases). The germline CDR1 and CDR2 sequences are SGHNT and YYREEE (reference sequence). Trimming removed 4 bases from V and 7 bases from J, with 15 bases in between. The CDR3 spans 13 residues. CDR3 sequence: CASSPPAGREQYF. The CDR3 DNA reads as TGTGCCAGCAGCCCCCCGGCGGGTAGGGAGCAGTACTTC.

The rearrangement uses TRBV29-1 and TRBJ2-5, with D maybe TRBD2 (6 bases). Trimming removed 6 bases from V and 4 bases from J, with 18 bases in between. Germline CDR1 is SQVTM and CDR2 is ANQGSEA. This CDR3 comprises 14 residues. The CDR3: CSVRTTWRGETQYF. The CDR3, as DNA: TGCAGCGTAAGGACCACCTGGCGGGGAGAGACCCAGTACTTC.

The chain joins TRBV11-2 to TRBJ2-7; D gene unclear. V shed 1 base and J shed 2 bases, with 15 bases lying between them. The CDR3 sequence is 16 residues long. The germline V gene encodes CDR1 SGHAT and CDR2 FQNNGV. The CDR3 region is CASSLVIGPRAYEQYF. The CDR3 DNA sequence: TGTGCCAGCAGCTTAGTAATAGGACCTCGTGCCTACGAGCAGTACTTC. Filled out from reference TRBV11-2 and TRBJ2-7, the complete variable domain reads EAGVAQSPRYKIIEKRQSVAFWCNPISGHATLYWYQQILGQGPKLLIQFQNNGVVDDSQLPKDRFSAERLKGVDSTLKIQPAKLEDSAVYLCASSLVIGPRAYEQYFGPGTRLTVT.

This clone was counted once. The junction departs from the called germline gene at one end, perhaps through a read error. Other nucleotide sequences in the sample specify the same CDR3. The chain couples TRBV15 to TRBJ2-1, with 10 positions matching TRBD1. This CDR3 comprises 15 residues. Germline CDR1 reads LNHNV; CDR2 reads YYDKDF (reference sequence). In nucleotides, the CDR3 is TGCGCCACCAAAGATAGACAGGGGGCGTATAATGAGCAGTTCTTC. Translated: CATKDRQGAYNEQFF.

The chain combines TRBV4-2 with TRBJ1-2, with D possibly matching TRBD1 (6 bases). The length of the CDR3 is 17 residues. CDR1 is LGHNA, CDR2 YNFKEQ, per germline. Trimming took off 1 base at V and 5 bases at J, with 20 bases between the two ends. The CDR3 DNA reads TGTGCCAGCAGCCAAGGAGGGACCCAAGGGGGGTTATATGGCTACACCTTC. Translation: CASSQGGTQGGLYGYTF.